This T cell receptor beta chain comes out of a study of blood T cells in healthy people across ages (dated by TCRdb to between 2014 and 2017). Context from the whole study: In model experiments, template switching captured about one uniquely barcoded TCR beta cDNA molecule for every two T cells. Using deep sequencing normalized with unique cDNA molecular identifiers, the study measured how TCR beta repertoire diversity changes with age. The donors were split into four age groups: young (average about 16 years), middle-aged (39), aged (more than 55) and long-lived (roughly 86). To avoid experimental bias, donors of different ages were randomly spread across the sequencing lanes. Using the same blood draw, the study looked at two additional independent replicas of 1 million unique cDNA reads for two donors, one aged 18 to 29 and the other aged 80 or older.

With regard to this clonotype: Which antigen it targets is not known. A much more abundant neighbour one base away suggests this may be a read error.

The method behind the library was 5' RACE. TCRdb shows the sequencer as Illumina HiSeq 2500. A second about 7 to 12 cycle PCR used a sample-barcoded 5' primer and a J-beta primer mix. A template-switch 5' adaptor carrying 12 random nucleotides introduced a unique molecular identifier onto each TCR beta cDNA molecule. At least 3 million CDR3-containing paired-end reads were obtained from each sample. All of the RNA was converted into first-strand cDNA using the Mint cDNA synthesis kit, with a TRBC-specific oligonucleotide serving as the primer. Following uracil-DNA glycosylase treatment, all cDNA underwent a first 18-cycle PCR with the universal primers M1SS and BC2_uni_R. The original methods were these. For normalization, 1 million high-quality reads, each with a distinct molecular identifier, were randomly selected from each sample. Reads sharing molecular identifiers were discarded rather than binned into consensus sequences. MiTCR, with a Q25 quality threshold and the strictest error-elimination algorithm, was used for CDR3 identification, clonotype clustering and error correction. A nonparametric unseen species model with Euler transformation was used to estimate a lower bound on total TCR beta diversity. The public reads were run again by TCRdb, first through fastp at Q25 and then through MiXCR, and only productive beta chains were kept. CDR3 protein duplicates are merged, each entry listing the most common genes and DNA. The V and J calls here are based on TCRdb, not the publication. For this sample the table gives 1.5 million to 2 million distinct CDR3 sequences, of which 28% were detected only once. Of the sample, roughly 8% is held by the ten largest clones.

The investigation overall reported the following: Bulk unsorted PBMC profiling prevented conclusive comparison of naive and antigen-experienced compartments. Because donor CMV infection status was unknown, age-related changes in expanded clonotypes were potentially confounded. Compared with the aged group, the long-lived group had more naive CD4+ T cells, fewer expanded clones and increased TCR diversity, suggesting age selection. Observed TCR beta diversity per million T cells fell roughly linearly with age, and a significant reduction was already apparent by age roughly 40. The percentage of naive T cells measured by flow cytometry correlated strongly with observed TCR beta diversity. Estimates of total diversity from one million sequenced T cells were regarded as lower bounds and underestimates.

The donors were under 40 Caucasian individuals from Russia, aged roughly 6 to 100 years, who were systemically healthy. Each donor gave around 9.8 milliliters of peripheral blood, collected into EDTA-treated Vacutainer tubes. Ficoll-Paque density-gradient centrifugation was used to isolate PBMCs, with at least 6 million obtained per sample. Trizol reagent was used to extract total RNA from the PBMCs, yielding at least 6 micrograms per sample. The percentages of naive CD45RAhigh/CD27high T cells were determined by flow cytometry on a PBMC aliquot from every donor. CDR3 length: 14 amino acids, cysteine to phenylalanine. CDR3 DNA only is kept here, 42 bases in frame from base 1. V is reduced by 5 bases and J by 4 bases, leaving a spacing of 16 bases between them. CDR1 and CDR2, per the germline V gene (reference sequence), are DFQATT and SNEGSKA.

The chain was built from TRBV20-1 and TRBJ2-3; the D call could be TRBD1 or TRBD2, with each sharing 5 bases. Sequenced material: blood. The sequence derives from a woman aged 30 to 39 in good health. The CDR3 protein: CSALDGGRPDTQYF. The nucleotides read TGCAGTGCTCTGGATGGGGGTCGACCAGATACGCAGTATTTT.